This T cell receptor (beta chain) was captured by sequencing in a study of blood T cell repertoires in COVID-19. Overall study context: PBMCs, B-cell-depleted T cells, or T cells were the source of the cDNA or gDNA that made up the material.

In the authors' methods: Cell counts per sample came from amplifying reference gene primers. Profiling relied on immunoSEQ multiplex PCR, and the TCRdb table lists in-frame clones only, not all of them. V and J calls and clone size are those listed in that table; D and trimming were worked out from the DNA. The profile shows tens of thousands of clones, about 82% of them singletons. Sequenced sample: peripheral blood. The receptor's source is a woman between 55 and 75 years old with acute or convalescent COVID-19.

The CDR3 DNA reads TGTGCCAGTAATGGGGACAGGGGGGCCCGTAGCACAGATACGCAGTATTTT. Protein product: CASNGDRGARSTDTQYF. The V call is TRBV19, the J call TRBJ2-3; 11 nucleotides match TRBD1. Germline loops: CDR1 LNHDA, CDR2 SQIVND (reference sequence). This CDR3 is built from 17 residues. V was pared by 7 bases and J by 0 bases, with 9 bases of the junction left unmatched.